Below are 11 T cell receptor beta chains sequenced from a single sample in a study of T cell responses to AZD1222 COVID-19 vaccine. TCRdb keeps only in-frame clones here, not all; method: immunoSEQ multiplex PCR. The profile covers about 35,000 clones, with 85% to 90% appearing a single time and 8% to 13% taken by the ten largest. The sample was peripheral blood, taken 28 days after the second AZD1222 dose. The source is an adult who received the AZD1222 COVID-19 vaccine.

The chain carries TRBV29-1 and TRBJ2-3; 10 bases align to TRBD2. V was pared by 5 bases and J by 7 bases, with 6 bases of the junction left unmatched. In germline, CDR1 is SQVTM, CDR2 ANQGSEA. The CDR3 consists of 13 residues. CDR3 DNA: TGCAGCGTTCAGCCTAGCGGGAGTAATACGCAGTATTTT. It specifies CSVQPSGSNTQYF.

V gene TRBV2 combines with J gene TRBJ2-3; 7 positions agree with TRBD2. Germline assignment: CDR1 SNHLY and CDR2 FYNNEI. This CDR3 is built from 15 residues. Trimming took 6 bases from V and 6 from J; bases not matched to a gene: 12. CDR3 nucleotides: TGTGCCAGCAGCTCGGACGGGAGGCTGTCGGATACGCAGTATTTT. Translating gives CASSSDGRLSDTQYF.

The chain couples TRBV19 to TRBJ1-1; TRBD1 matches 7 bases. J lost 2 bases, V lost 7 bases, and 10 bases had no gene match. CDR1 is LNHDA, CDR2 SQIVND, per germline (reference sequence). This CDR3 comprises 15 residues. In DNA form, the CDR3 reads TGTGCCAGTACCTTCTTGGACAGGCCCAACACTGAAGCTTTCTTT. This codes for CASTFLDRPNTEAFF.

This clone was found a few times. V usage is TRBV28 and J usage is TRBJ2-1; 7 positions agree with TRBD2. Germline CDR1 MDHEN, CDR2 SYDVKM. There are 14 residues in the CDR3. J was trimmed by 5 bases and V by 6 bases; bases with no gene match: 7. CDR3 sequence: CASRPAGVNNEQFF. The CDR3 DNA sequence: TGTGCCAGCAGACCGGCGGGAGTGAACAATGAGCAGTTCTTC.

The V call is TRBV7-2, the J call TRBJ2-3, with 10 positions matching TRBD2. With V trimmed by 2 bases and J by 2 bases, 7 bases remained unmatched. CDR3 length: 17 amino acids. Germline V gives CDR1 SGHTA, CDR2 FQGNSA. The CDR3 DNA reads as TGTGCCAGCAGCTTATCCTTTAGCGGGGGGAACACAGATACGCAGTATTTT. Its protein product is CASSLSFSGGNTDTQYF.

This clone was detected only once. This chain connects TRBV21-1 to TRBJ2-6. TRBV21-1 is described as a pseudogene. The CDR3 runs to 14 residues. The CDR3 region is CASSGYCGANVLTF. CDR3 coding DNA: TGTGCCAGCAGCGGGTATTGTGGGGCCAACGTCCTGACTTTC.

This clone was observed once. V and J are TRBV2 and TRBJ2-2; 10 bases agree with TRBD2. Germline V gene sequence: CDR1 SNHLY, CDR2 FYNNEI. This CDR3 region has 16 residues. The J segment lost 3 bases and the V segment lost 6 bases, leaving 7 bases of the junction unmatched. CDR3 DNA sequence: TGTGCCAGCAGCGCCGGGACTAGCGAGCACACCGGGGAGCTGTTTTTT. It specifies CASSAGTSEHTGELFF.

This clone was recorded only once. In DNA, the CDR3 is TGCAGCGTTGAATCAGGGGTGACAGATACGCAGTATTTT. Its translation: CSVESGVTDTQYF. The chain recombines TRBV29-1 with TRBJ2-3, with a possible D match to TRBD1 (6 bases). Germline V gives CDR1 SQVTM, CDR2 ANQGSEA. The CDR3 is 13 residues long. The V gene lost 2 bases and the J gene lost 3 bases, with 9 bases spanning the gap.

This clone came up once. The rearrangement links TRBV12-3 or TRBV12-4 to TRBJ1-5, with TRBD1 identical over 8 bases. The CDR3 is made up of 13 amino acids. Unmatched junction bases numbered 7, after V lost 7 bases and J lost 8 bases. The CDR3 nucleotides are TGTGCCAGCACTTGGAAACAGGGGGAGCCCCAGCATTTT. It yields the protein CASTWKQGEPQHF.

V usage is TRBV19 and J usage is TRBJ2-7; 10 bases are shared with TRBD1. V trimming: 6 bases; J trimming: 5 bases; junction bases outside the gene matches: 16. The CDR3 has 17 residues. Per germline, CDR1 LNHDA and CDR2 SQIVND (reference sequence). The CDR3 region has the DNA TGTGCCAGTAGAGCCGGGACAGGGGAAGATAGGACCCACGAGCAGTACTTC. It is translated as CASRAGTGEDRTHEQYF.

The chain recombines TRBV4-1 with TRBJ1-1, with D unclear. The V end lost 4 bases, the J end lost 0 bases, and 15 bases lay between the germline ends. Germline V gene data show CDR1 as MGHRA and CDR2 as YSYEKL. The CDR3 has 16 amino acids. CDR3 sequence: CASSPSGGFMNTEAFF. The DNA of the CDR3 is TGCGCCAGCAGCCCATCAGGCGGCTTCATGAACACTGAAGCTTTCTTT.